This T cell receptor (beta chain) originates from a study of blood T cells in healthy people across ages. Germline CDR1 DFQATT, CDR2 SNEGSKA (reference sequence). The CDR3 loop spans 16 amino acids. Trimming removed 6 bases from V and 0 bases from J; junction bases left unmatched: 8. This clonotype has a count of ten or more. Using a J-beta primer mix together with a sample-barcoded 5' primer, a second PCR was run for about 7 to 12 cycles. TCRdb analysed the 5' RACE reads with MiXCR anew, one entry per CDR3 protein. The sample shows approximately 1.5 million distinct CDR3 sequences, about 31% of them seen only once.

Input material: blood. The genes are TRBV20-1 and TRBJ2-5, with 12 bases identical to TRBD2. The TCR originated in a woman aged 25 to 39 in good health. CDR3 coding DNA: TGCAGTGCGACTAGCGGGAGCTTTGGGGACCAAGAGACCCAGTACTTC. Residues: CSATSGSFGDQETQYF.